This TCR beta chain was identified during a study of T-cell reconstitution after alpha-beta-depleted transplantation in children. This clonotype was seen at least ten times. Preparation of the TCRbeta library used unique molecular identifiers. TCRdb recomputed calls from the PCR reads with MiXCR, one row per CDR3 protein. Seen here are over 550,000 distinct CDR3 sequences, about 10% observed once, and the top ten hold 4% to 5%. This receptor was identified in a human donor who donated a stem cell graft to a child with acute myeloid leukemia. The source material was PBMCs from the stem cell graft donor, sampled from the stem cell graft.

CDR3 DNA sequence: TGTGCCAGCAGCGGGGGGGATGAGCAGTTCTTC. Translation: CASSGGDEQFF. J is TRBJ2-1 and V is TRBV7-9, with 7 bases aligning to TRBD2. The CDR3 is 11 amino acids. Germline V gene lookup returns CDR1 SEHNR and CDR2 FQNEAQ (reference sequence). J was trimmed by 8 bases and V by 5 bases; bases with no gene match: 0.